Included here is one TCR beta chain sequence, with context. The antigen is undetermined. Germline assignment: CDR1 LGHNA and CDR2 YNFKEQ. The V gene lost 0 bases and the J gene lost 2 bases, with 14 bases spanning the gap. The CDR3 length is 17 residues. Points from the study as a whole: Tumor-infiltrating Treg TCR alpha and beta sequences overlapped most with tumor naive CD4+ T cells, then blood naive.

Constant-region reverse primers amplified full-length variable regions, followed by semi-nested Nested Universal Primer A PCR. One entry per CDR3 protein, called by TCRdb with MiXCR from the 5' RACE reads. The sample lists roughly 40,000 distinct CDR3 sequences; less than 35% were seen once. The source material was memory CD4+ T cells sorted from a lymph node. The subset is: memory CD4+ T cells, CD4+CD45RO+CD25-. The V call is TRBV4-2, the J call TRBJ2-1; D is perhaps TRBD1 or TRBD2 (6 bases each). The receptor was isolated from a female donor with breast cancer. The CDR3 region is CASSQDGGGWTYNEQFF. In DNA, the CDR3 is TGTGCCAGCAGCCAAGACGGGGGCGGGTGGACCTACAATGAGCAGTTCTTC.